These 16 T cell receptor beta chains were sequenced from one sample in a study of T cell responses to AZD1222 COVID-19 vaccine. The data were produced by immunoSEQ multiplex PCR, yet TCRdb's version contains in-frame clones alone and is incomplete. Among 85,000 to 120,000 clones listed, around 90% were seen once. The sequences come from peripheral blood, collected 28 days after the second AZD1222 dose. The receptors here all came from an adult who received the AZD1222 COVID-19 vaccine.

This chain joins TRBV6-6 and TRBJ1-1; D remains ambiguous. CDR1 is MNHNY, CDR2 SVGAGI, per germline (reference sequence). V gave up 5 bases and J gave up 3 bases, with 1 base separating them. The CDR3 sequence is 10 residues long. CDR3 DNA sequence: TGTGCCAGCAGTGACACTGAAGCTTTCTTT. Translating gives CASSDTEAFF.

V gene TRBV6-5 combines with J gene TRBJ1-2; D remains ambiguous. Germline CDR1 is MNHEY and CDR2 is SVGAGI. V was clipped by 0 bases and J by 8 bases, with 10 bases between them. The CDR3 runs 13 residues. The CDR3 loop is CASSYSFRGGYTF. The CDR3 nucleotides read TGTGCCAGCAGTTACTCGTTCCGAGGGGGCTACACCTTC.

The chain is built from TRBV6-5 and TRBJ2-1, with D uncertain. This CDR3 contains 13 residues. The germline gives CDR1 MNHEY, CDR2 SVGAGI. V was shortened by 2 bases and J by 8 bases, with 10 bases between the two germline ends. This CDR3 is CASSYTVGDEQFF. The CDR3 bases are TGTGCCAGCAGTTACACCGTCGGCGATGAGCAGTTCTTC.

V usage is TRBV9 and J usage is TRBJ1-1; D unresolved. V was trimmed by 4 bases and J by 4 bases, leaving 11 bases between them. Germline CDR1 and CDR2: SGDLS and YYNGEE. The CDR3 has 13 amino acids. This CDR3 is CASSPFRATEAFF. CDR3 DNA sequence: TGTGCCAGCAGCCCGTTCCGGGCCACTGAAGCTTTCTTT.

The chain couples TRBV18 to TRBJ1-2; 7 bases are a match to TRBD1. The CDR3 is 14 residues long. J gave up 8 bases and V 4 bases, and 10 bases lay outside the gene matches. From germline, CDR1 is KGHSH and CDR2 LQKENI. The CDR3 spells CASSLTGSRDGYTF. CDR3 sequence (DNA): TGTGCCAGCTCACTGACAGGGAGTAGGGACGGCTACACCTTC.

V usage is TRBV7-8 and J usage is TRBJ1-6; D may be TRBD1 (6 bases). The CDR3 sequence is 17 residues long. Per germline, CDR1 SGHVS and CDR2 FQNEAQ. Trimming cost V 2 bases and J 0 bases, with 11 bases left between them. For the CDR3, the DNA is TGTGCCAGCAGCTTAAGACCCAGGGGCTCCTATAATTCACCCCTCCACTTT. Translating it yields CASSLRPRGSYNSPLHF. Supplemented by reference TRBV7-8 and TRBJ1-6, the full variable domain reads GAGVSQSPRYKVAKRGQDVALRCDPISGHVSLFWYQQALGQGPEFLTYFQNEAQLDKSGLPSDRFFAERPEGSVSTLKIQRTQQEDSAVYLCASSLRPRGSYNSPLHFGNGTRLTVT.

This clone was seen many times. V gene TRBV4-1 combines with J gene TRBJ2-7; 9 bases map to TRBD1. Trimming took 0 bases from V and 3 from J; bases not matched to a gene: 6. The V gene's germline CDR1 is MGHRA and CDR2 YSYEKL. The CDR3 is made up of 16 amino acids. The CDR3 coding sequence is TGCGCCAGCAGCCAAGAATTGGGACAGGGTGACTACGAGCAGTACTTC. Translating gives CASSQELGQGDYEQYF.

The rearrangement links TRBV18 to TRBJ2-7; 9 bases line up with TRBD2. This CDR3 is built from 14 residues. Germline CDR1 KGHSH, CDR2 LQKENI. V lost 3 bases, J lost 5 bases, and 5 bases stayed unmatched. The CDR3 DNA reads as TGTGCCAGCTCACCGGAGGCGGGGGGGGACGAGCAGTACTTC. Encoded protein: CASSPEAGGDEQYF.

The rearrangement joins TRBV5-1 to TRBJ2-1; TRBD2 is a possible D gene (5 bases). The CDR3 is made up of 13 amino acids. Germline lookup yields CDR1 SGHRS and CDR2 YFSETQ. V was clipped by 3 bases and J by 6 bases, with 10 bases between them. CDR3 region: CASSSGNTNEQFF. The DNA for the CDR3 is TGCGCCAGCAGCTCCGGGAACACCAATGAGCAGTTCTTC.

The chain uses TRBV6-4 and TRBJ1-5; D not resolved. Looked up from germline, CDR1 is MRHNA and CDR2 is SNTAGT. The CDR3 spans 12 residues. V shed 11 bases and J shed 5 bases, with 13 bases lying between them. The CDR3 spells CAVTGRDQPQHF. For the CDR3, the DNA is TGTGCCGTAACGGGTCGGGATCAGCCCCAGCATTTT.

The CDR3 DNA follows: TGTGCCAGCAGCTCTCGTTACAAGAACACTGAAGCTTTCTTT. This sequence encodes CASSSRYKNTEAFF. The chain couples TRBV7-2 to TRBJ1-1; D unresolved. V lost 4 bases, J lost 1 base, and 10 bases lay in between. Germline V CDR1 and CDR2: SGHTA, FQGNSA. The CDR3 has 14 amino acids.

The chain is built from TRBV2 and TRBJ1-6, with D perhaps matching TRBD1 (6 bases). V was trimmed by 3 bases and J by 10 bases, leaving 13 bases between them. This CDR3 has 14 amino acids. Germline CDR1 reads SNHLY; CDR2 reads FYNNEI. The CDR3 spells CASSDLQGASPLHF. The CDR3 DNA is TGTGCCAGCAGTGATCTACAGGGAGCCTCACCCCTCCACTTT.

The gene calls are TRBV19 and TRBJ2-5, with D possibly matching TRBD2 (5 bases). V was clipped by 3 bases and J by 4 bases, with 6 bases between them. This CDR3 contains 12 residues. Germline V gene sequence: CDR1 LNHDA, CDR2 SQIVND (reference sequence). CDR3 in amino acids: CASSIEGETQYF. The DNA for the CDR3 is TGTGCCAGTAGTATCGAGGGAGAGACCCAGTACTTC.

V and J are TRBV20-1 and TRBJ1-4, with 8 bases identical to TRBD1. V shed 3 bases, J shed 7 bases, and the junction held 4 bases outside the gene matches. This CDR3 has 13 amino acids. Germline V gives CDR1 DFQATT, CDR2 SNEGSKA (reference sequence). Here the CDR3 reads CSASWTGSEKLFF. The DNA for the CDR3 is TGCAGTGCTAGTTGGACAGGGAGTGAAAAACTGTTTTTT.

The chain recombines TRBV7-3 with TRBJ2-1, with D perhaps TRBD1 or TRBD2 (6 bases each). Looked up from germline, CDR1 is SGHTA and CDR2 is FQGTGA. Trimming cost V 4 bases and J 9 bases, with 16 bases left between them. CDR3 length equals 14 residues. CDR3 sequence reads: CASSSQMGGLEQFF. The CDR3 DNA reads TGTGCCAGCAGCTCTCAAATGGGGGGCCTTGAGCAGTTCTTC.

The chain couples TRBV19 to TRBJ2-1; either TRBD1 or TRBD2 may supply D (7 bases each). V lost 4 bases and J lost 3, with 22 bases in between. Germline-derived CDR1 and CDR2 are LNHDA and SQIVND (reference sequence). The CDR3 has 18 amino acids. CDR3: CASSSILQGGEHYNEQFF. As DNA, the CDR3 is TGTGCCAGTAGTAGTATTCTCCAGGGGGGGGAACACTACAATGAGCAGTTCTTC.